This T cell receptor beta chain came from a study of blood T cell repertoires in COVID-19. Turning to the study itself: Samples came from the United States, Italy and Spain, spanning acute and convalescent COVID-19.

The CDR3 totals 13 residues. Germline V gene lookup returns CDR1 SGDLS and CDR2 YYNGEE. V lost 3 bases, J lost 4 bases, and 10 bases lay in between. Sequencing was performed with immunoSEQ multiplex PCR; in TCRdb, only in-frame clones are kept and a portion is missing. Of approximately 490,000 clones in the sample, approximately 91% were seen once. Input material: PBMCs or T cells enriched from blood (not recorded which). This TCR derives from a woman in her sixties or seventies who had recovered from COVID-19. This rearrangement joins TRBV9 to TRBJ1-1, with D perhaps TRBD1 (5 bases). CDR3 sequence (DNA): TGTGCCAGCAGCGCCGACCAGGGCACTGAAGCTTTCTTT. Protein: CASSADQGTEAFF. Full variable domain (missing parts from reference TRBV9 and TRBJ1-1): DSGVTQTPKHLITATGQRVTLRCSPRSGDLSVYWYQQSLDQGLQFLIQYYNGEERAKGNILERFSAQQFPDLHSELNLSSLELGDSALYFCASSADQGTEAFFGQGTRLTVV.